This T cell receptor (beta chain) was captured in a study of blood T cell repertoires in COVID-19. Overall study: Samples taken during acute and convalescent COVID-19 were collected in the United States, Italy and Spain. In each case, the material was cDNA or gDNA derived from T cells, B-cell-depleted T cells, or PBMCs.

The junction had 7 bases not matched to a gene; V was cut back by 0 bases and J by 1 base. The CDR3 is made up of 16 amino acids. Germline CDR1 reads SGDLS; CDR2 reads YYNGEE. Generated by immunoSEQ multiplex PCR, the TCRdb table keeps only in-frame clones and is missing some. The top ten hold around 2.6% of the sample, which has roughly 250,000 clones, 87% seen once. This clone was picked up one time. The chain joins TRBV9 to TRBJ2-7; 7 positions match TRBD2. The sample taken for sequencing was PBMCs or T cells enriched from blood (not recorded which). This TCR came from a woman in her 30s with acute COVID-19. The CDR3 sequence is CASSVAPTAGSYEQYF. Here the CDR3 DNA reads TGTGCCAGCAGCGTAGCTCCGACAGCGGGATCCTACGAGCAGTACTTC.